This T cell receptor beta chain was sequenced in a study of T-cell memory formation after mild COVID-19. The germline V gene has CDR1 LGHNA and CDR2 YSLEER. The CDR3 is made up of 16 amino acids. Trimming at V came to 0 bases and at J to 4 bases, leaving 2 bases not matched to a gene. One entry per CDR3 protein, called by TCRdb with MiXCR from the 5' RACE reads. The sample lists about 200,000 distinct CDR3 sequences; 9% to 10% were seen once. This clonotype was detected a few times. Sequenced input: PBMCs or a T cell subset sorted from them (not recorded which). The receptor was derived from a man aged 18 to 30 who had mild COVID-19 (a few samples of this study predate the infection). Cell type and time point are not known. This chain connects TRBV4-3 to TRBJ2-1; 11 nucleotides align to TRBD2. Written as DNA, the CDR3 is TGCGCCAGCAGCCAAGATGCTAGCGGGGGGTACAATGAGCAGTTCTTC. As protein: CASSQDASGGYNEQFF.